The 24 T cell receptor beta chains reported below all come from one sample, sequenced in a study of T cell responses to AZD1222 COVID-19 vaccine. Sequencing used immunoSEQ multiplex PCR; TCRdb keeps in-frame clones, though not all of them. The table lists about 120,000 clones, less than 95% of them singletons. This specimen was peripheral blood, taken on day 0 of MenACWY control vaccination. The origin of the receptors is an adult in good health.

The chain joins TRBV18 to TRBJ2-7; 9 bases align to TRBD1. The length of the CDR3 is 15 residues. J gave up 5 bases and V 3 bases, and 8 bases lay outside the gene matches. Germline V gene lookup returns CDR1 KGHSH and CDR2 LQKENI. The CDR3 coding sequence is TGTGCCAGCTCACCGCGGGGACAGGGTCCCAACGAGCAGTACGTC. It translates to CASSPRGQGPNEQYV.

The CDR3 region is CASRTSGNYNEQFF. The DNA for the CDR3 is TGTGCCAGCCGCACTAGCGGGAACTACAATGAGCAGTTCTTC. V and J are TRBV2 and TRBJ2-1; TRBD2 aligns across 10 bases. V dropped 8 bases and J dropped 3; count of bases not matched to a gene: 4. Per germline, CDR1 SNHLY and CDR2 FYNNEI. The CDR3 loop spans 14 amino acids.

The CDR3 coding sequence is TGTGCCAGCGAATCCGGGGGGCGCCTTAATGAGCAGTTCTTC. Its translation: CASESGGRLNEQFF. J is TRBJ2-1 and V is TRBV6-5; weak D call: TRBD2 (7 bases). The germline V and J ends were trimmed by 8 bases and 7 bases, with 18 bases remaining between them. This CDR3 has 14 residues. The germline V gene has CDR1 MNHEY and CDR2 SVGAGI.

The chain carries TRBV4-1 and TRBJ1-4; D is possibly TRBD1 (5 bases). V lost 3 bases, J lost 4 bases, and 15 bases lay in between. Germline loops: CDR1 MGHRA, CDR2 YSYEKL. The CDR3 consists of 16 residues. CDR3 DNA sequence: TGCGCCAGCAGCCAGAGGCAGGGAGGAAGTAATGAAAAACTGTTTTTT. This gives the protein CASSQRQGGSNEKLFF.

The CDR3 reads CASSPGTNPGKETQYF. CDR3 in DNA: TGTGCCAGCAGTCCCGGGACTAACCCAGGAAAAGAGACCCAGTACTTC. The rearrangement uses TRBV2 and TRBJ2-5; 7 bases are a match to TRBD2. Germline V gives CDR1 SNHLY, CDR2 FYNNEI. CDR3 length: 16 amino acids. V was clipped by 5 bases and J by 3 bases; unmatched bases: 12.

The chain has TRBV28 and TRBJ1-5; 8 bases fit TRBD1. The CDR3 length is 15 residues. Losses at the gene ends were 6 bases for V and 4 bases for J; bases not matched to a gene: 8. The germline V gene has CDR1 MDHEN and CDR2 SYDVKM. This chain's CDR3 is CASSRRTGSNQPQHF. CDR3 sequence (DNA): TGTGCCAGCAGCCGCCGGACAGGGTCGAATCAGCCCCAGCATTTT.

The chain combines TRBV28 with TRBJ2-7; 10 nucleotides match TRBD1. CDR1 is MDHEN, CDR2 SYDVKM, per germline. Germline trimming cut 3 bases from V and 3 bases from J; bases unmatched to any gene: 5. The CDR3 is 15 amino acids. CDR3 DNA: TGTGCCAGCAGTTTCCTAGGACAGGGGGGCTACGAGCAGTACGTC. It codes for CASSFLGQGGYEQYV.

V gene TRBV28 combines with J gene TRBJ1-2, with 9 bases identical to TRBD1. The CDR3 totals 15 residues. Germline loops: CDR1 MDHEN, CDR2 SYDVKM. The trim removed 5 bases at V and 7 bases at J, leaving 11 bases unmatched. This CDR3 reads CASSPIPGQGAGYTF. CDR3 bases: TGTGCCAGCAGTCCCATTCCGGGACAGGGAGCTGGCTACACCTTC.

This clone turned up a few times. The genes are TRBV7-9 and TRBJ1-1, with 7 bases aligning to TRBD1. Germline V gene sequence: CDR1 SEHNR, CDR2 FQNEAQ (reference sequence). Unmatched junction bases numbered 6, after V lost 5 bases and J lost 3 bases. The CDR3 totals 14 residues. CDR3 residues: CASSRQGTDTEAFF. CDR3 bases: TGTGCCAGCAGCCGACAGGGCACAGACACTGAAGCTTTCTTT.

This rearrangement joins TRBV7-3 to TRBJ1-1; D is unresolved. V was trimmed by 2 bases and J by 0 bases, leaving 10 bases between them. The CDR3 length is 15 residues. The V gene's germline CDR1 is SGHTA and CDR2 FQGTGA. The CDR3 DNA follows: TGTGCCAGCAGCTTACTCGGCAGTCTGAACACTGAAGCTTTCTTT. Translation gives CASSLLGSLNTEAFF.

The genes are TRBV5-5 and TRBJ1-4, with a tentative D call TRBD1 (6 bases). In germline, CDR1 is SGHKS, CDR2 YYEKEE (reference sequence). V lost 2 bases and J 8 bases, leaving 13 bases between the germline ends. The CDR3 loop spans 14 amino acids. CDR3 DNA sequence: TGTGCCAGCAGCTTATCAGGGGCCAGGGAAAAACTGTTTTTT. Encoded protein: CASSLSGAREKLFF.

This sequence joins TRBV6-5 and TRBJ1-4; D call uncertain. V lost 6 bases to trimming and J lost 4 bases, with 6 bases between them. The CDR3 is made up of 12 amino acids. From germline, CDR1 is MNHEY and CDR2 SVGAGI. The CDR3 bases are TGTGCCAGCAGGGGAGATAATGAAAAACTGTTTTTT. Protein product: CASRGDNEKLFF.

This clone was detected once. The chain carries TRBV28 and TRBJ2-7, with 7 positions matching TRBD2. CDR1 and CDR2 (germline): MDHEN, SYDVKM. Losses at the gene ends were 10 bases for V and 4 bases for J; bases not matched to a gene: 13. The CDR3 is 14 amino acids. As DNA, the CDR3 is TGTGCCACCCAGTTTACGGGAGCGGGGTACGAGCAGTACTTC. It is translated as CATQFTGAGYEQYF.

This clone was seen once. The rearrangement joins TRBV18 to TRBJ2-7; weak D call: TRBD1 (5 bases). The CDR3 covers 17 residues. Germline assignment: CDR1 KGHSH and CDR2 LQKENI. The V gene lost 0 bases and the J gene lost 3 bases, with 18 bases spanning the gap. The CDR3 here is CASSPPLGQGRNYEQYF. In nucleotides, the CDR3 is TGTGCCAGCTCACCACCCCTGGGTCAGGGAAGAAACTACGAGCAGTACTTC.

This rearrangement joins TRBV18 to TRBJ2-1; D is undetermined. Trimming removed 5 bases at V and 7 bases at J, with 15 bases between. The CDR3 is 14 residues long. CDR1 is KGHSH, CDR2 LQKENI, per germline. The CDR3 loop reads CASSFKLSWNEQFF. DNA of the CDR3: TGTGCCAGCTCATTCAAGCTCTCCTGGAATGAGCAGTTCTTC.

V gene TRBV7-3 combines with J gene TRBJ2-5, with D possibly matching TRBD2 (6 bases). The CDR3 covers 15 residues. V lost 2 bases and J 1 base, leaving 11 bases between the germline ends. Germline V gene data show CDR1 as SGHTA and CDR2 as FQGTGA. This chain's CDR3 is CASSLGGIPQETQYF. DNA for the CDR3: TGTGCCAGCAGCTTAGGCGGGATCCCCCAAGAGACCCAGTACTTC.

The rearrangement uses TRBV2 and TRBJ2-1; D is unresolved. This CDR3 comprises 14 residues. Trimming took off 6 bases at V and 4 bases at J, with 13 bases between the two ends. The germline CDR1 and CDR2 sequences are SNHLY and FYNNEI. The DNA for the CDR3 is TGTGCCAGCAGCTCGGGCAGCATTTACAATGAGCAGTTCTTC. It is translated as CASSSGSIYNEQFF.

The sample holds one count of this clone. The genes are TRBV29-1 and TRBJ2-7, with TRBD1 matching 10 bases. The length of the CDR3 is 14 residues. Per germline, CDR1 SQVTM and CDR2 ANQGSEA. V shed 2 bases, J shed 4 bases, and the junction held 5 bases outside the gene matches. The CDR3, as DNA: TGCAGCGTTGAACGGACAGGGGGTACATACGAGCAGTACTTC. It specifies CSVERTGGTYEQYF.

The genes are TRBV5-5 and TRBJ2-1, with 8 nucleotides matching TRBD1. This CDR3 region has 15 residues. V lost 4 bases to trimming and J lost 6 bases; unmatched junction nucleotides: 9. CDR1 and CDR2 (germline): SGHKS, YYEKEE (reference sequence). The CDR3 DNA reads TGTGCCAGCAGCCATGTACAGGGGGGTTTCAATGAGCAGTTCTTC. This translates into CASSHVQGGFNEQFF.

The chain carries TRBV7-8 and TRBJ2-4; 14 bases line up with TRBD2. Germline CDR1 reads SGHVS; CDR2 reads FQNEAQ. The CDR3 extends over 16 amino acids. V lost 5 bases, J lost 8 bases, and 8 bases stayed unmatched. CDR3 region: CASSTPGLAGADIQYF. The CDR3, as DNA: TGTGCCAGCAGCACGCCGGGACTAGCGGGAGCGGACATTCAGTACTTC.

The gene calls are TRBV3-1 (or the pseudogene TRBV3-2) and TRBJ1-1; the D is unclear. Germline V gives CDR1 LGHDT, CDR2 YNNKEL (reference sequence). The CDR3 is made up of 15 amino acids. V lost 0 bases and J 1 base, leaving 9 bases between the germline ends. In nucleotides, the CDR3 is TGTGCCAGCAGCCAAGATGAGGGTTGGAACACTGAAGCTTTCTTT. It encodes CASSQDEGWNTEAFF.

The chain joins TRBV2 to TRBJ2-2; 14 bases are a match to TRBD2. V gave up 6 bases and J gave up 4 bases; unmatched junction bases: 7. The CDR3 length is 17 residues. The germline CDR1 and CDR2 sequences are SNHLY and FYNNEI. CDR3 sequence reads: CASRRTSGRLGTGELFF. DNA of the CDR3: TGTGCCAGCAGGAGGACTAGCGGGAGGTTGGGCACCGGGGAGCTGTTTTTT.

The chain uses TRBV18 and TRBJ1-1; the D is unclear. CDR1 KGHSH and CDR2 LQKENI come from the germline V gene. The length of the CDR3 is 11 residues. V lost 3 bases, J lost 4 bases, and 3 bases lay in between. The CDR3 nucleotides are TGTGCCAGCTCACCGAGCACTGAAGCTTTCTTT. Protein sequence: CASSPSTEAFF. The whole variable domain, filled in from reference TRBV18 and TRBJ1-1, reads NAGVMQNPRHLVRRRGQEARLRCSPMKGHSHVYWYRQLPEEGLKFMVYLQKENIIDESGMPKERFSAEFPKEGPSILRIQQVVRGDSAAYFCASSPSTEAFFGQGTRLTVV.

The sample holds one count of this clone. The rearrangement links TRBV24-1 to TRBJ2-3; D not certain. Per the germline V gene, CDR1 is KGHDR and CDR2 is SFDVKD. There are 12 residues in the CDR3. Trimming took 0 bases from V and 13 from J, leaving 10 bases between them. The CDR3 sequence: CATSDLPGEEYF. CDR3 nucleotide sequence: TGTGCCACCAGTGATTTGCCGGGCGAGGAGTATTTT.